These 29 T cell receptor beta chains share one sample of origin, sequenced in a study of blood T cell repertoires in COVID-19. Method: immunoSEQ multiplex PCR; TCRdb's copy keeps in-frame clones and lacks some. The sample lists approximately 93,000 clones; roughly 78% were seen once. The sequencing input was peripheral blood. The receptors were gathered from an elderly woman with acute or convalescent COVID-19.

This clone came up a few times. The V call is TRBV9, the J call TRBJ1-2; D is perhaps TRBD1 (5 bases). Germline assignment: CDR1 SGDLS and CDR2 YYNGEE. V dropped 0 bases and J dropped 4 bases, with 10 bases sitting between them. This CDR3 spans 14 amino acids. This CDR3 is CASSVDSGPYGYTF. The CDR3 DNA sequence: TGTGCCAGCAGCGTAGACTCAGGGCCCTATGGCTACACCTTC.

The chain has TRBV9 and TRBJ2-5; D is perhaps TRBD2 (5 bases). The CDR3 has 13 amino acids. From germline, CDR1 is SGDLS and CDR2 YYNGEE. The V and J ends lost 0 bases and 5 bases respectively, with 8 bases between them. Here the CDR3 DNA reads TGTGCCAGCAGCGTAGAGGGAGCGGAGACCCAGTACTTC. Encoded protein: CASSVEGAETQYF. Supplemented by reference TRBV9 and TRBJ2-5, the full variable domain reads DSGVTQTPKHLITATGQRVTLRCSPRSGDLSVYWYQQSLDQGLQFLIQYYNGEERAKGNILERFSAQQFPDLHSELNLSSLELGDSALYFCASSVEGAETQYFGPGTRLLVL.

The gene calls are TRBV18 and TRBJ1-6; no reliable D call. CDR1 KGHSH and CDR2 LQKENI come from the germline V gene. The CDR3 totals 15 residues. The V end lost 2 bases, the J end lost 7 bases, and 12 bases lay between the germline ends. The CDR3 sequence: CASSPYSGGNSPLHF. The CDR3 bases are TGTGCCAGCTCACCATACTCGGGTGGGAATTCACCCCTCCACTTT.

In its sample, this clone was seen many times. V usage is TRBV18 and J usage is TRBJ2-2; 8 bases fit TRBD2. Germline V lookup: CDR1 KGHSH, CDR2 LQKENI. V shed 4 bases and J 4 bases; nucleotides not matched to a gene: 8. The CDR3 is 16 residues long. For the CDR3, the DNA is TGTGCCAGCTCACAGGGACTAGTAATCGGCACCGGGGAGCTGTTTTTT. Its translation is CASSQGLVIGTGELFF.

The V and J genes are TRBV30 and TRBJ2-3; weak D call: TRBD2 (7 bases). This CDR3 is 14 amino acids long. V lost 5 bases, J lost 5 bases, and 17 bases lay in between. Germline V gene data show CDR1 as GTSNPN and CDR2 as SVGIG (reference sequence). The CDR3 DNA sequence: TGTGCCTGGGCCGGTGGCGGGGGCGGAGATACGCAGTATTTT. This translates into CAWAGGGGGDTQYF.

V usage is TRBV4-2 and J usage is TRBJ2-7; 8 bases map to TRBD2. Germline CDR1 is LGHNA and CDR2 is YNFKEQ. There are 16 residues in the CDR3. Losses at the gene ends were 4 bases for V and 0 bases for J; bases not matched to a gene: 8. The CDR3 is CASSPQGAGASYEQYF. The CDR3 nucleotides are TGTGCCAGCAGCCCCCAGGGAGCGGGGGCCTCCTACGAGCAGTACTTC.

This chain connects TRBV19 to TRBJ1-2; D is undetermined. In germline, CDR1 is LNHDA, CDR2 SQIVND (reference sequence). The CDR3 is made up of 13 amino acids. Between the trimmed V and J ends, which lost 1 base and 5 bases, there was a span of 8 bases. The CDR3 spells CASSIGRGYGYTF. CDR3 nucleotide sequence: TGTGCCAGTAGTATAGGGCGGGGATATGGCTACACCTTC.

This clone was picked up many times. J is TRBJ2-7 and V is TRBV15; 8 nucleotides agree with TRBD2. This CDR3 contains 16 residues. J gave up 2 bases and V 0 bases, and 6 bases lay outside the gene matches. Germline-derived CDR1 and CDR2 are LNHNV and YYDKDF (reference sequence). CDR3 loop: CATSREASGGAYEQYF. In DNA form, the CDR3 reads TGTGCCACCAGCAGAGAGGCGAGCGGGGGAGCCTACGAGCAGTACTTC.

This chain joins TRBV20-1 and TRBJ1-2; tentatively, D is TRBD1 (6 bases). The CDR3 has 11 residues. With 5 bases removed from V and 8 bases from J, the gap between germline ends came to 12 bases. Germline loops: CDR1 DFQATT, CDR2 SNEGSKA (reference sequence). CDR3 sequence reads: CSALTGLGYTF. The CDR3 nucleotides are TGCAGTGCTCTTACAGGGTTAGGCTACACCTTC.

The chain combines TRBV7-2 with TRBJ1-1; D unclear. Deletions cut 10 bases from V and 5 bases from J, with 17 bases between. The CDR3 spans 13 residues. The germline V gene encodes CDR1 SGHTA and CDR2 FQGNSA. The CDR3 DNA is TGTGCCACCCTCGCAACGGGAAGGACTGAAGCTTTCTTT. The encoded protein is CATLATGRTEAFF.

This clone came up once. The V gene is TRBV24-1, the J gene TRBJ2-1; 8 bases align to TRBD1. The length of the CDR3 is 13 residues. The ends lost 9 bases at V and 8 bases at J; junction bases unmatched: 8. The V gene's germline CDR1 is KGHDR and CDR2 SFDVKD. CDR3 sequence reads: CATGQGARDEQFF. The CDR3 DNA follows: TGTGCCACCGGGCAGGGGGCGCGCGATGAGCAGTTCTTC.

The rearrangement uses TRBV4-3 and TRBJ1-2, with TRBD1 matching over 9 bases. The trim removed 10 bases at V and 6 bases at J, leaving 12 bases unmatched. Germline values: CDR1 LGHNA, CDR2 YSLEER. The CDR3 has 14 residues. The DNA for the CDR3 is TGCGCCAAACCACCGGACAGGGGTAAAGATGGCTACACCTTC. Translating it yields CAKPPDRGKDGYTF.

This sequence joins TRBV5-5 and TRBJ1-2; D uncertain. The ends were cut back, 5 bases at V and 2 bases at J, with 10 bases in the middle. The CDR3 spans 13 residues. Germline values: CDR1 SGHKS, CDR2 YYEKEE (reference sequence). CDR3 sequence reads: CASRTSGNYGYTF. CDR3 sequence (DNA): TGTGCCAGCAGGACCTCGGGGAACTATGGCTACACCTTC.

The chain recombines TRBV19 with TRBJ1-3; D is unclear. The CDR3 is made up of 13 amino acids. V was trimmed by 8 bases and J by 1 base, leaving 9 bases between them. Germline V gene lookup returns CDR1 LNHDA and CDR2 SQIVND (reference sequence). CDR3 bases: TGTGCCAGTTCCGGGAAGTCTGGAAACACCATATATTTT. Amino acids: CASSGKSGNTIYF.

This clone has only a few counts. The genes are TRBV7-3 and TRBJ2-5, with D possibly matching TRBD2 (6 bases). The germline CDR1 and CDR2 sequences are SGHTA and FQGTGA. V gave up 4 bases and J gave up 2 bases, with 14 bases separating them. The CDR3 is 15 residues long. The CDR3 sequence is CASSWTGTDQETQYF. CDR3 coding DNA: TGTGCCAGCAGCTGGACCGGGACTGATCAAGAGACCCAGTACTTC.

This clone was seen only a few times. The CDR3 DNA follows: TGTGCCAGTAGTATAGGGACAGGGACCTACGAGCAGTACTTC. It specifies CASSIGTGTYEQYF. The chain joins TRBV19 to TRBJ2-7; 8 bases are shared with TRBD1. Per germline, CDR1 LNHDA and CDR2 SQIVND (reference sequence). Trimming cost V 1 base and J 2 bases; bases outside gene matches: 1. This CDR3 contains 14 residues.

The chain is built from TRBV19 and TRBJ1-5; 9 bases map to TRBD1. Trimming at V came to 2 bases and at J to 5 bases, leaving 10 bases not matched to a gene. From germline, CDR1 is LNHDA and CDR2 SQIVND (reference sequence). The CDR3 runs 17 residues. The CDR3 DNA sequence: TGTGCCAGTAGTATAACAGGGGGCACCAGAGACGATCAGCCCCAGCATTTT. It codes for CASSITGGTRDDQPQHF.

The rearrangement joins TRBV2 to TRBJ2-3, with no clear D. V was pared by 6 bases and J by 2 bases, with 6 bases between. The germline V gene has CDR1 SNHLY and CDR2 FYNNEI. There are 12 residues in the CDR3. The CDR3 region is CASSVLTDTQYF. The DNA for the CDR3 is TGTGCCAGCAGCGTCCTCACAGATACGCAGTATTTT.

V is TRBV4-2 and J is TRBJ1-1; D uncertain. Trimming stripped 3 bases from V and 1 base from J, with 9 bases between. The CDR3 is made up of 14 amino acids. Looked up from germline, CDR1 is LGHNA and CDR2 is YNFKEQ. This CDR3 is CASSQVVANTEAFF. DNA of the CDR3: TGTGCCAGCAGCCAGGTAGTAGCGAACACTGAAGCTTTCTTT.

The V call is TRBV25-1, the J call TRBJ2-5, with D perhaps TRBD1 (6 bases). The germline V gene encodes CDR1 MGHDK and CDR2 SYGVNS. V lost 7 bases and J 2 bases, leaving 8 bases between the germline ends. The CDR3 is 12 amino acids. The CDR3 DNA reads as TGTGCCAGCACCAGGGGACAAGAGACCCAGTACTTC. It specifies CASTRGQETQYF.

DNA for the CDR3: TGTGCCAGCAGTGAAGACAGGGTCGGAAACATTCAGTACTTC. Its protein is CASSEDRVGNIQYF. The chain has TRBV25-1 and TRBJ2-4; 7 bases line up with TRBD1. CDR3 length: 14 amino acids. Trimming at V came to 2 bases and at J to 6 bases, leaving 4 bases not matched to a gene. The germline V gene encodes CDR1 MGHDK and CDR2 SYGVNS.

The chain has TRBV3-1 (or the pseudogene TRBV3-2) and TRBJ1-2, with no clear D. V was clipped by 3 bases and J by 8 bases, with 13 bases between them. The CDR3 has 13 residues. Germline V gene lookup returns CDR1 LGHDT and CDR2 YNNKEL (reference sequence). DNA of the CDR3: TGTGCCAGCAGCCACGACCCGGGGTACGGCTACACCTTC. Its translation: CASSHDPGYGYTF.

The V and J genes are TRBV18 and TRBJ1-1; D call uncertain. V was trimmed by 6 bases and J by 6 bases, leaving 20 bases between them. The V gene's germline CDR1 is KGHSH and CDR2 LQKENI. The CDR3 has 15 residues. This chain's CDR3 is CASSPTVEGFSEAFF. In nucleotides, the CDR3 is TGTGCCAGCTCCCCTACTGTGGAGGGCTTCTCTGAAGCTTTCTTT.

The V call is TRBV6-5, the J call TRBJ2-2, with TRBD1 matching over 10 bases. There are 16 residues in the CDR3. CDR1 is MNHEY, CDR2 SVGAGI, per germline. Germline trimming cut 2 bases from V and 5 bases from J; bases unmatched to any gene: 5. In nucleotides, the CDR3 is TGTGCCAGCAGTTACGACAGGGGGCGAGGTACCGGGGAGCTGTTTTTT. Translating it yields CASSYDRGRGTGELFF.

The chain recombines TRBV25-1 with TRBJ2-7; 10 bases agree with TRBD1. The CDR3 contains 15 residues. Germline CDR1 and CDR2: MGHDK and SYGVNS. V trimming: 3 bases; J trimming: 4 bases; junction bases outside the gene matches: 6. The DNA for the CDR3 is TGTGCCAGCAGTGAGGCCGACAGGGGGCCGTACGAGCAGTACTTC. It is translated as CASSEADRGPYEQYF.

The rearrangement joins TRBV19 to TRBJ2-1; TRBD2 aligns across 7 bases. The germline V gene has CDR1 LNHDA and CDR2 SQIVND (reference sequence). CDR3 length: 15 residues. V lost 6 bases and J lost 0; bases outside the gene matches: 5. For the CDR3, the DNA is TGTGCCAGTAGCCTCGGGGGGACCTCCTACAATGAGCAGTTCTTC. Translated: CASSLGGTSYNEQFF.

This clone was observed a handful of times. The chain links TRBV2 to TRBJ1-2, with D possibly matching TRBD1 (5 bases). The CDR3 has 13 amino acids. The ends were cut back, 3 bases at V and 8 bases at J, with 13 bases in the middle. Per the germline V gene, CDR1 is SNHLY and CDR2 is FYNNEI. The CDR3 is CASSERGVRGYTF. CDR3 sequence (DNA): TGTGCCAGCAGTGAGCGGGGGGTGCGCGGCTACACCTTC.

This clone is a singleton in its sample. The V gene is TRBV11-2, the J gene TRBJ1-2, with D possibly being TRBD1 (5 bases). Trimming stripped 4 bases from V and 4 bases from J, with 10 bases between. The CDR3 consists of 13 residues. Per germline, CDR1 SGHAT and CDR2 FQNNGV. The CDR3: CASSSGIPYGYTF. The CDR3 nucleotides read TGTGCCAGCAGCTCAGGGATTCCCTATGGCTACACCTTC.

The chain links TRBV6-5 to TRBJ1-2, with D hard to call. This CDR3 has 13 amino acids. Trimming cost V 6 bases and J 4 bases, with 12 bases left between them. Germline V gene sequence: CDR1 MNHEY, CDR2 SVGAGI. CDR3 sequence: CASSRLNGYGYTF. The CDR3 DNA sequence: TGTGCCAGCAGCCGACTAAACGGCTATGGCTACACCTTC.